These T cell receptor beta chains were read from a single sample in a study of response to subunit inactivated influenza vaccine. Each CDR3 protein is one row after TCRdb ran MiXCR on the RT-PCR reads. This table has some 150,000 distinct CDR3 sequences, about an eighth appearing once. These same records also appear under a second study, on T cells expressing NK-cell markers.

Sequencing used CD8+ T cells sorted from PBMCs, obtained 12 days after vaccination. All receptors derive from a man over 45 who received an inactivated influenza vaccine. The CDR3 runs from the conserved cysteine through the conserved F or W. The D gene is left open where the match is weak. A clone size is listed for some rows: how often the clone was seen (once, few, many), or a class if it is expanded.

V gene	D gene	clone size	J gene	CDR3 protein	CDR3 DNA
TRBV30	.	few	TRBJ2-7	CAWGGPTGYEQYF	TGTGCCTGGGGGGGCCCCACGGGCTACGAGCAGTACTTC
TRBV11-2	.	many	TRBJ2-7	CASSHLGRDGSF	TGTGCCAGCAGCCATCTAGGCCGGGACGGATCCTTC
TRBV6-2/TRBV6-3	.	.	TRBJ2-3	CATYVEDTQYF	TGTGCCACCTATGTTGAAGATACGCAGTATTTT
TRBV11-1	.	few	TRBJ2-7	CASTIPREVTDSSYEQYF	TGTGCCAGCACCATCCCCCGAGAGGTTACAGATAGCTCCTACGAGCAGTACTTC
TRBV25-1	.	few	TRBJ2-3	CASSEQAVSTDTQYF	TGTGCCAGCAGTGAACAAGCGGTTAGCACAGATACGCAGTATTTT
TRBV15	.	few	TRBJ2-7	CATSRDRGRRSEQYF	TGTGCCACCAGCAGAGACAGAGGGCGAAGGAGCGAGCAGTACTTC
TRBV9	.	.	TRBJ2-7	CASSVGQAGGYEQYF	TGTGCCAGCAGCGTAGGACAAGCGGGCGGGTACGAGCAGTACTTC
TRBV6-2/TRBV6-3	.	.	TRBJ2-7	CASSYFREDEQYF	TGTGCCAGCAGTTACTTTAGAGAAGACGAGCAGTACTTC
TRBV10-3	.	.	TRBJ2-7	CAISESSTGYEQYF	TGTGCCATCAGTGAGTCGAGCACAGGGTACGAGCAGTACTTC
TRBV4-2	.	many	TRBJ2-7	CASSQGGNSYEQYF	TGTGCCAGCAGCCAAGGAGGTAACTCCTACGAGCAGTACTTC
TRBV28	.	.	TRBJ2-5	CASSLLIPGHPKETQYF	TGTGCCAGCAGTCTTCTAATTCCGGGACATCCAAAAGAGACCCAGTACTTC
TRBV4-3	.	many	TRBJ1-6	CASSQTSGYNSPLHF	TGCGCCAGCAGCCAAACGTCAGGCTATAATTCACCCCTCCACTTT
TRBV7-9	.	few	TRBJ2-7	CASSFGRVGGEQYF	TGTGCCAGCAGCTTTGGTCGTGTAGGTGGCGAGCAGTACTTC
TRBV28	.	many	TRBJ2-7	CASQGSYEQYF	TGTGCCTCACAGGGTTCCTACGAGCAGTACTTC
TRBV30	.	.	TRBJ2-7	CAWAAGYGPYEQYF	TGTGCCTGGGCAGCAGGGTACGGCCCCTACGAGCAGTACTTC
TRBV28	.	many	TRBJ2-5	CATWVGQGETQYF	TGTGCCACATGGGTCGGCCAGGGAGAGACCCAGTACTTC
TRBV5-1	TRBD2	.	TRBJ2-1	CASNPLRAGADNEQFF	TGCGCCAGCAACCCCCTGCGAGCGGGAGCGGACAATGAGCAGTTCTTC
TRBV20-1	.	few	TRBJ2-1	CSAEGPRKERHSYNEQFF	TGCAGTGCTGAAGGCCCCCGTAAAGAGCGGCACTCCTACAATGAGCAGTTCTTC
TRBV6-2/TRBV6-3	.	.	TRBJ2-3	CASSWRTVGGTDTQYF	TGTGCCAGCAGTTGGAGGACAGTCGGGGGAACAGATACGCAGTATTTT
TRBV14	.	.	TRBJ2-1	CASSRWVGGANNEQFF	TGTGCCAGCAGCCGATGGGTTGGCGGAGCCAACAATGAGCAGTTCTTC
TRBV2	TRBD2	few	TRBJ2-1	CASTPGPTSGSYEQFF	TGTGCCAGCACCCCAGGACCGACTAGCGGGAGTTATGAGCAGTTCTTC
TRBV27	.	few	TRBJ2-1	CASSLAGPKPPNEQFF	TGTGCCAGCAGTTTGGCCGGGCCCAAACCCCCTAATGAGCAGTTCTTC
TRBV9	.	.	TRBJ1-6	CASSVWRDNSPLHF	TGTGCCAGCAGCGTATGGAGAGATAATTCACCCCTCCACTTT
TRBV6-5	.	many	TRBJ2-5	CASSYSEYQETQYF	TGTGCCAGCAGTTACTCGGAGTACCAAGAGACCCAGTACTTC
TRBV12-3/TRBV12-4	.	few	TRBJ2-5	CASSPLVRETQYF	TGTGCCAGCAGTCCACTCGTAAGAGAGACCCAGTACTTC
TRBV28	.	few	TRBJ2-4	CATAAGAKNIQYF	TGTGCCACCGCAGCGGGAGCCAAAAACATTCAGTACTTC
TRBV5-1	.	few	TRBJ2-7	CASSILAPGPYEQYF	TGCGCCAGCAGCATTTTAGCGCCGGGGCCCTACGAGCAGTACTTC
TRBV27	.	.	TRBJ2-1	CASSFPDNEQFF	TGTGCCAGCAGTTTTCCCGACAATGAGCAGTTCTTC
TRBV27	.	few	TRBJ1-6	CASSEARGGSPLHF	TGTGCCAGCAGTGAGGCGAGGGGAGGATCACCCCTCCACTTT
TRBV7-2	.	.	TRBJ2-7	CASSLGPGIVEQYF	TGTGCCAGCAGCTTAGGTCCAGGGATTGTCGAGCAGTACTTC
TRBV5-6	.	.	TRBJ1-1	CASSFQGDFTEAFF	TGTGCCAGCAGCTTTCAGGGAGATTTTACTGAAGCTTTCTTT
TRBV5-1	TRBD1	few	TRBJ1-2	CASSLGQGDGGYTF	TGCGCCAGCAGCTTGGGACAGGGGGATGGAGGCTACACCTTC
TRBV7-2	TRBD1	.	TRBJ2-2	CASSSPWTGENTGELFF	TGTGCCAGCAGCTCTCCTTGGACAGGGGAGAACACCGGGGAGCTGTTTTTT
TRBV7-2	.	few	TRBJ2-7	CASSLPTPHGEQYF	TGTGCCAGCAGCTTACCAACTCCGCACGGCGAGCAGTACTTC
TRBV9	TRBD1	.	TRBJ2-5	CASSATGGYQETQYF	TGTGCCAGCAGCGCGACAGGGGGATATCAAGAGACCCAGTACTTC
TRBV5-6	TRBD1	few	TRBJ2-7	CASIGLGQGFHEQYF	TGTGCCAGCATCGGATTGGGACAGGGTTTTCACGAGCAGTACTTC
TRBV15	.	.	TRBJ2-7	CATSREGRNSYEQYF	TGTGCCACCAGCAGAGAGGGACGGAACTCCTACGAGCAGTACTTC
TRBV9	TRBD2	.	TRBJ2-1	CASSVAGGSNEQFF	TGTGCCAGCAGCGTAGCGGGAGGCTCGAATGAGCAGTTCTTC
TRBV2	TRBD2	many	TRBJ2-7	CAREGTSGSYEQYF	TGTGCCAGAGAAGGGACTAGCGGTTCCTACGAGCAGTACTTC
TRBV5-1	.	few	TRBJ1-1	CASSLYENTEAFF	TGCGCCAGCAGCTTATATGAGAACACTGAAGCTTTCTTT
TRBV28	TRBD1	few	TRBJ2-1	CASSLSGTGSAFF	TGTGCCAGCAGTTTATCCGGGACAGGGTCCGCGTTCTTC
TRBV25-1	TRBD2	few	TRBJ2-6	CASSEGGVRTGANVLTF	TGTGCCAGCAGTGAAGGGGGGGTAAGGACTGGGGCCAACGTCCTGACTTTC
TRBV27	.	.	TRBJ2-1	CASSTRGVEQFF	TGCGCCAGCAGTACACGAGGGGTTGAGCAGTTCTTC